This TCR beta chain was observed in a study of identifying expanded T cells in peripheral blood. This clone was found a few times. TCRdb keeps only in-frame clones here, not all; method: immunoSEQ multiplex PCR. The table lists about 86,000 clones, approximately 85% of them singletons. The CDR3 length is 14 residues. With 6 bases clipped from V and 7 bases from J, the junction kept 5 bases outside the gene matches. Looked up from germline, CDR1 is SNHLY and CDR2 is FYNNEI. The sequencing input was blood. This chain joins TRBV2 and TRBJ2-2, with TRBD1 identical over 10 bases. The sequence was collected from a person aged 18 to 75 in good health. Here the CDR3 reads CASSDRGRGGELFF. In DNA form, the CDR3 reads TGTGCCAGCAGCGACAGGGGGCGAGGCGGGGAGCTGTTTTTT. The entire variable domain, with the rest obtained from reference TRBV2 and TRBJ2-2, is as follows: EPEVTQTPSHQVTQMGQEVILRCVPISNHLYFYWYRQILGQKVEFLVSFYNNEISEKSEIFDDQFSVERPDGSNFTLKIRSTKLEDSAMYFCASSDRGRGGELFFGEGSRLTVL.